This TCR beta chain was obtained from a study of graft-versus-host responses after intestinal transplantation. Points on this clone: Its antigen remains unknown.

Trimming took 4 bases from V and 6 from J; bases not matched to a gene: 2. The V gene's germline CDR1 is SGHDT and CDR2 YYEEEE. This CDR3 spans 13 amino acids. The repertoire was sequenced with immunoSEQ multiplex PCR; TCRdb's copy has only in-frame clones and lacks some. Among 30,000 to 40,000 clones listed, 94% were seen once. The input for sequencing was unstimulated CD4+ T cells sorted from spleen or lymph node cells, taken before transplant. This TCR derives from a human donor who was the organ donor for an intestinal transplant. This chain links TRBV5-6 with TRBJ1-4; TRBD1 matches 8 bases. For the CDR3, the DNA is TGTGCCAGCAGCCTGACAGGGGATGAAAAACTGTTTTTT. It yields the protein CASSLTGDEKLFF.